A single sample is the source of the 32 T cell receptor beta chains below, sequenced in a study of T cell repertoires in ileal Crohn's disease (dated by TCRdb to between 2018 and 2020). The meaning of the sample's time point label: inflamed ileum from the surgical specimen. Libraries were built with the immunoSEQ multiplex PCR assay. Entries here come from immuneACCESS through TCRdb and include only in-frame sequences with V and J called. Some clones fail to appear in such tables; in the studies checked, an unresolved V gene covers under half of the shortfall, and the cause of the remainder is unknown. The sample table contains some 2,900 clones; only one count was recorded for around 79% of them. The ten largest clones capture 6.5% to 8% of the sample. The sample taken for sequencing was ileal tissue. These receptors all come from an adult with Crohn's disease.

This clone was counted a few times. The rearrangement joins TRBV9 to TRBJ2-2, with D tentatively TRBD1 or TRBD2 (5 bases each). Germline lookup yields CDR1 SGDLS and CDR2 YYNGEE. Between the trimmed V and J ends, which lost 4 bases and 4 bases, there was a span of 14 bases. This CDR3 has 15 residues. The CDR3 loop is CASSNSRGTTGELFF. CDR3 in DNA: TGTGCCAGCAGCAACTCCCGGGGCACCACCGGGGAGCTGTTTTTT.

The V and J genes are TRBV19 and TRBJ2-7; 9 bases match TRBD2. With 2 bases clipped from V and 7 bases from J, the junction kept 9 bases outside the gene matches. Looked up from germline, CDR1 is LNHDA and CDR2 is SQIVND (reference sequence). This CDR3 contains 15 residues. DNA for the CDR3: TGTGCCAGTAGTATATCGGGACTAGCCGTACGGGAGCAGTACTTC. This encodes CASSISGLAVREQYF.

This clone occurred a few times. The V gene is TRBV29-1, the J gene TRBJ2-3, with 11 bases fitting TRBD1. After removal of 2 bases from V and 5 bases from J, the junction contained 6 bases not matched to a gene. CDR1 and CDR2 from the germline V gene are SQVTM and ANQGSEA. There are 15 residues in the CDR3. The CDR3 nucleotides are TGCAGCGTTGAACGGGGACAGGGGGTGATAGATACGCAGTATTTT. Protein: CSVERGQGVIDTQYF.

This chain uses TRBV7-9 with TRBJ1-2; 7 bases fit TRBD1. Germline CDR1 and CDR2: SEHNR and FQNEAQ (reference sequence). There are 13 residues in the CDR3. With 5 bases clipped from V and 4 bases from J, the junction kept 4 bases outside the gene matches. CDR3 in DNA: TGTGCCAGCAGCCTGACAGGGTTCTATGGCTACACCTTC. This encodes CASSLTGFYGYTF. The whole variable domain, remainder taken from reference TRBV7-9 and TRBJ1-2, is DTGVSQNPRHKITKRGQNVTFRCDPISEHNRLYWYRQTLGQGPEFLTYFQNEAQLEKSRLLSDRFSAERPKGSFSTLEIQRTEQGDSAMYLCASSLTGFYGYTFGSGTRLTVV.

The J gene is TRBJ1-1, the V gene TRBV6-5; 7 bases match TRBD1. The CDR3 is made up of 13 amino acids. Germline V gives CDR1 MNHEY, CDR2 SVGAGI. The ends lost 5 bases at V and 6 bases at J; junction bases unmatched: 6. The CDR3: CASSKQGTAEAFF. The CDR3 DNA is TGTGCCAGCAGTAAACAGGGGACGGCTGAAGCTTTCTTT.

A note on this clone: The junction shows a germline mismatch at one end, possibly a read error. The chain links TRBV5-1 to TRBJ2-7; D is perhaps TRBD1 or TRBD2 (5 bases each). Germline V CDR1 and CDR2: SGHRS, YFSETQ. The CDR3 is 14 amino acids. CDR3 coding DNA: TGCGCCAACAGCTTCGGTCAGGTTGGGACCGAGCAGTACTTC. This encodes CANSFGQVGTEQYF. Full variable domain (missing parts from reference TRBV5-1 and TRBJ2-7): KAGVTQTPRYLIKTRGQQVTLSCSPISGHRSVSWYQQTPGQGLQFLFEYFSETQRNKGNFPGRFSGRQFSNSRSEMNVSTLELGDSALYLCANSFGQVGTEQYFGPGTRLTVT.

The CDR3 spells CASSETGRGGYTF. The DNA for the CDR3 is TGTGCCAGCAGCGAAACCGGACGAGGTGGCTACACCTTC. The chain combines TRBV6-6 with TRBJ1-2; the D is unclear. This CDR3 has 13 amino acids. Between the trimmed V and J ends, which lost 6 bases and 7 bases, there was a span of 15 bases. CDR1 and CDR2 (germline): MNHNY, SVGAGI (reference sequence).

This chain joins TRBV7-3 and TRBJ2-2, with 11 nucleotides matching TRBD1. The junction had 0 bases not matched to a gene; V was cut back by 3 bases and J by 6 bases. This CDR3 is built from 14 residues. Germline CDR1 reads SGHTA; CDR2 reads FQGTGA. The CDR3 reads CASSLGQGAGELFF. CDR3 sequence (DNA): TGTGCCAGCAGCTTGGGACAGGGGGCCGGGGAGCTGTTTTTT. Together with reference TRBV7-3 and TRBJ2-2, the CDR3 gives the full variable domain: GAGVSQTPSNKVTEKGKYVELRCDPISGHTALYWYRQSLGQGPEFLIYFQGTGAADDSGLPNDRFFAVRPEGSVSTLKIQRTERGDSAVYLCASSLGQGAGELFFGEGSRLTVL.

In this sample, this clone turned up once. This sequence joins TRBV7-7 and TRBJ2-2; tentatively, D is TRBD2 (5 bases). V shed 0 bases and J shed 6 bases, with 8 bases lying between them. CDR1 SSHAT and CDR2 FNYEAQ come from the germline V gene (reference sequence). The CDR3 contains 14 residues. The CDR3 region is CASSLARGPGELFF. The DNA of the CDR3 is TGTGCCAGCAGCTTAGCGCGAGGGCCCGGGGAGCTGTTTTTT.

This clone qualifies as large. The rearrangement joins TRBV6-1 to TRBJ1-2; possible D gene TRBD1, 5 bases. This CDR3 is 15 amino acids long. Trimming took 10 bases from V and 9 from J, leaving 27 bases between them. Germline V gives CDR1 MNHNS, CDR2 SASEGT. CDR3 region: CATSPTGFHIHRYTF. The CDR3 DNA sequence: TGTGCCACCTCACCCACAGGCTTCCACATTCATCGCTACACCTTC.

In this sample, this clone turned up a few times. The V call is TRBV5-1, the J call TRBJ1-2, with 7 bases fitting TRBD1. The J segment lost 7 bases and the V segment lost 3 bases, leaving 9 bases of the junction unmatched. CDR1 and CDR2 (germline): SGHRS, YFSETQ. This CDR3 contains 14 residues. CDR3 region: CASSYLTGVGGYTF. The CDR3 region has the DNA TGCGCCAGCAGCTACCTAACAGGGGTCGGTGGCTACACCTTC. Full variable domain (rest looked up from reference TRBV5-1 and TRBJ1-2): KAGVTQTPRYLIKTRGQQVTLSCSPISGHRSVSWYQQTPGQGLQFLFEYFSETQRNKGNFPGRFSGRQFSNSRSEMNVSTLELGDSALYLCASSYLTGVGGYTFGSGTRLTVV.

The V and J genes are TRBV6-1 and TRBJ2-3; tentative D call: TRBD2 (5 bases). V lost 8 bases and J lost 0, with 9 bases in between. The CDR3 has 13 amino acids. CDR1 and CDR2 (germline): MNHNS, SASEGT. CDR3 DNA sequence: TGTGCCAGCCAAGAGGGCAGCACAGATACGCAGTATTTT. Encoded protein: CASQEGSTDTQYF.

The genes are TRBV9 and TRBJ2-1; D remains ambiguous. In germline, CDR1 is SGDLS, CDR2 YYNGEE. Trimming shortened V by 2 bases and J by 10 bases, and 7 bases separated the two germline ends. The CDR3 runs to 11 residues. CDR3 loop: CASSVLEEQFF. CDR3 DNA: TGTGCCAGCAGCGTCCTTGAGGAGCAGTTCTTC.

The chain joins TRBV2 to TRBJ2-1; TRBD1 might be the D (7 bases). Trimming took 5 bases from V and 4 from J, leaving 12 bases between them. The CDR3 extends over 14 amino acids. CDR1 SNHLY and CDR2 FYNNEI come from the germline V gene. The CDR3 here is CASSWRGPYNEQFF. The CDR3 DNA reads as TGTGCCAGCAGTTGGAGGGGGCCATACAATGAGCAGTTCTTC.

This chain joins TRBV19 and TRBJ1-5; 7 bases line up with TRBD1. Germline assignment: CDR1 LNHDA and CDR2 SQIVND (reference sequence). The CDR3 has 17 amino acids. Trimming removed 5 bases from V and 3 bases from J; junction bases left unmatched: 13. The DNA of the CDR3 is TGTGCCAGTAGTTGGCCCCTGGGACAGAGCAACAATCAGCCCCAGCATTTT. This codes for CASSWPLGQSNNQPQHF.

The rearrangement joins TRBV28 to TRBJ2-6; either TRBD1 or TRBD2 may fit D (6 bases each). Germline V CDR1 and CDR2: MDHEN, SYDVKM. With 5 bases removed from V and 0 bases from J, the gap between germline ends came to 11 bases. The CDR3 contains 16 residues. The CDR3 region is CASSLRDISGANVLTF. The CDR3 DNA follows: TGTGCCAGCAGTCTGCGGGACATCTCTGGGGCCAACGTCCTGACTTTC.

This clone occurred a few times. The chain uses TRBV9 and TRBJ2-3; 7 positions agree with TRBD2. This CDR3 contains 16 residues. The germline gives CDR1 SGDLS, CDR2 YYNGEE. The V gene end was trimmed by 4 bases and the J gene end by 3 bases; junction bases not matched to a gene: 11. DNA of the CDR3: TGTGCCAGCAGCCGCTCTAGCGGTAGGCAGACAGATACGCAGTATTTT. This encodes CASSRSSGRQTDTQYF.

The J gene is TRBJ2-1, the V gene TRBV2, with 7 nucleotides matching TRBD1. Trimming removed 8 bases from V and 3 bases from J; junction bases left unmatched: 10. Per the germline V gene, CDR1 is SNHLY and CDR2 is FYNNEI. The CDR3 loop spans 15 amino acids. CDR3 nucleotide sequence: TGTGCCAGCCGCGAGGGGGCCCGAGGCTACAATGAGCAGTTCTTC. It yields the protein CASREGARGYNEQFF.

V and J are TRBV7-3 and TRBJ2-1, with 12 nucleotides matching TRBD2. This CDR3 is built from 16 residues. Losses at the gene ends were 0 bases for V and 5 bases for J; bases not matched to a gene: 2. Germline V lookup: CDR1 SGHTA, CDR2 FQGTGA. The DNA of the CDR3 is TGTGCCAGCAGCTTAACCGGGACTAGCGGGCACAATGAGCAGTTCTTC. Its translation: CASSLTGTSGHNEQFF.

This chain joins TRBV19 and TRBJ1-5, with a tentative D call TRBD1 (6 bases). The CDR3 consists of 15 residues. The V gene's germline CDR1 is LNHDA and CDR2 SQIVND (reference sequence). V was trimmed by 5 bases and J by 2 bases, leaving 13 bases between them. CDR3 sequence (DNA): TGTGCCAGTAGTCCCAGGGGAGAGGGCAATCAGCCCCAGCATTTT. Amino acid sequence: CASSPRGEGNQPQHF.

This chain uses TRBV30 with TRBJ2-2, with 11 bases aligning to TRBD1. J gave up 6 bases and V 5 bases, and 8 bases lay outside the gene matches. The V gene's germline CDR1 is GTSNPN and CDR2 SVGIG (reference sequence). The CDR3 is made up of 15 amino acids. The CDR3 DNA is TGTGCCTGGTTAGCCGGGACAGGGGGGTCCGGGGAGCTGTTTTTT. Translation gives CAWLAGTGGSGELFF.

The J gene is TRBJ2-4, the V gene TRBV6-5, with 10 bases matching TRBD1. This CDR3 comprises 15 residues. The ends lost 6 bases at V and 8 bases at J; junction bases unmatched: 10. Germline values: CDR1 MNHEY, CDR2 SVGAGI. The CDR3 region is CASRNRDRGGDIQYF. CDR3 nucleotide sequence: TGTGCCAGCAGAAACCGGGACAGGGGTGGAGACATTCAGTACTTC.

The gene calls are TRBV14 and TRBJ2-7; D unresolved. The CDR3 spans 18 residues. Per germline, CDR1 SGHDN and CDR2 FVKESK. Trimming cost V 2 bases and J 0 bases, with 20 bases left between them. In nucleotides, the CDR3 is TGTGCCAGCAGCCAAATCCATAGGGAAACCAATAGCTCCTACGAGCAGTACTTC. This codes for CASSQIHRETNSSYEQYF.

The V and J genes are TRBV7-9 and TRBJ2-7, with TRBD1 matching over 7 bases. The V segment lost 0 bases and the J segment 2 bases; nucleotides outside the gene matches: 7. The CDR3 spans 16 residues. The germline gives CDR1 SEHNR, CDR2 FQNEAQ (reference sequence). The CDR3 protein is CASSLAVGDRAYEQYF. The DNA for the CDR3 is TGTGCCAGCAGCTTAGCCGTAGGGGACAGAGCCTACGAGCAGTACTTC.

This chain connects TRBV6-6 to TRBJ1-5, with 7 bases lining up with TRBD1. Trimming took 5 bases from V and 1 from J; bases not matched to a gene: 5. The CDR3 is 15 amino acids. The germline V gene encodes CDR1 MNHNY and CDR2 SVGAGI (reference sequence). The CDR3 is CASSLRDRSNQPQHF. As DNA, the CDR3 is TGTGCCAGCAGTCTCCGGGACAGAAGCAATCAGCCCCAGCATTTT.

This chain links TRBV28 with TRBJ1-1; TRBD1 agrees at 8 bases. The CDR3 is made up of 13 amino acids. The trim removed 6 bases at V and 8 bases at J, leaving 8 bases unmatched. Germline CDR1 MDHEN, CDR2 SYDVKM. CDR3 sequence (DNA): TGTGCCAGCAGCAATCAGGGGGCGCCGGAAGCTTTCTTT. As protein: CASSNQGAPEAFF.

This clone has just one count. The chain employs TRBV29-1 and TRBJ2-1; 8 nucleotides agree with TRBD2. Germline V gene lookup returns CDR1 SQVTM and CDR2 ANQGSEA. V trimming: 2 bases; J trimming: 8 bases; junction bases outside the gene matches: 8. The CDR3 loop spans 14 amino acids. The DNA of the CDR3 is TGCAGCGTTGAAATCAGCGGGAGTGTCTATGAGCAGTTCTTC. Protein: CSVEISGSVYEQFF.

The chain couples TRBV5-4 to TRBJ2-2; 7 bases agree with TRBD2. The CDR3 length is 16 residues. Germline V gene lookup returns CDR1 SGHNT and CDR2 YYREEE (reference sequence). V gave up 4 bases and J gave up 3 bases; unmatched junction bases: 9. CDR3 DNA: TGTGCCAGCAGCCCCCCGGGGGGAGAGGACACCGGGGAGCTGTTTTTT. Its protein is CASSPPGGEDTGELFF.

The rearrangement uses TRBV29-1 and TRBJ2-7; D is unresolved. Germline V lookup: CDR1 SQVTM, CDR2 ANQGSEA. This CDR3 comprises 13 residues. V was trimmed by 5 bases and J by 0 bases, leaving 11 bases between them. The CDR3 spells CSVLVRNSYEQYF. The CDR3 region has the DNA TGCAGCGTTCTAGTTAGGAACTCCTACGAGCAGTACTTC.

The genes are TRBV18 and TRBJ1-1; TRBD1 is a possible D gene (5 bases). CDR1 KGHSH and CDR2 LQKENI come from the germline V gene. CDR3 size: 15 residues. The V and J ends lost 4 bases and 1 base respectively, with 13 bases between them. The CDR3 DNA follows: TGTGCCAGCTCACTCATAGACGGACAGAACACTGAAGCTTTCTTT. Translated, it gives CASSLIDGQNTEAFF. Full variable domain (outside the CDR3, taken from reference TRBV18 and TRBJ1-1): NAGVMQNPRHLVRRRGQEARLRCSPMKGHSHVYWYRQLPEEGLKFMVYLQKENIIDESGMPKERFSAEFPKEGPSILRIQQVVRGDSAAYFCASSLIDGQNTEAFFGQGTRLTVV.

The chain uses TRBV11-2 and TRBJ2-2, with 7 bases identical to TRBD1. The CDR3 runs 16 residues. The germline V gene has CDR1 SGHAT and CDR2 FQNNGV. The V segment lost 1 base and the J segment 5 bases; nucleotides outside the gene matches: 7. The CDR3 spells CASSLVGTARTGELFF. The DNA of the CDR3 is TGTGCCAGCAGCTTAGTCGGGACAGCAAGAACCGGGGAGCTGTTTTTT. Full variable domain (missing parts from reference TRBV11-2 and TRBJ2-2): EAGVAQSPRYKIIEKRQSVAFWCNPISGHATLYWYQQILGQGPKLLIQFQNNGVVDDSQLPKDRFSAERLKGVDSTLKIQPAKLEDSAVYLCASSLVGTARTGELFFGEGSRLTVL.

This chain links TRBV19 with TRBJ1-5; D remains unclear. Trimming took 6 bases from V and 10 from J, leaving 22 bases between them. From germline, CDR1 is LNHDA and CDR2 SQIVND (reference sequence). This CDR3 is 15 amino acids long. CDR3 sequence reads: CASREVPLGVYPQHF. Here the CDR3 DNA reads TGTGCCAGTAGAGAGGTCCCCCTTGGAGTTTATCCCCAGCATTTT. The variable domain in full, with the rest retrieved from reference TRBV19 and TRBJ1-5, is DGGITQSPKYLFRKEGQNVTLSCEQNLNHDAMYWYRQDPGQGLRLIYYSQIVNDFQKGDIAEGYSVSREKKESFPLTVTSAQKNPTAFYLCASREVPLGVYPQHFGDGTRLSIL.